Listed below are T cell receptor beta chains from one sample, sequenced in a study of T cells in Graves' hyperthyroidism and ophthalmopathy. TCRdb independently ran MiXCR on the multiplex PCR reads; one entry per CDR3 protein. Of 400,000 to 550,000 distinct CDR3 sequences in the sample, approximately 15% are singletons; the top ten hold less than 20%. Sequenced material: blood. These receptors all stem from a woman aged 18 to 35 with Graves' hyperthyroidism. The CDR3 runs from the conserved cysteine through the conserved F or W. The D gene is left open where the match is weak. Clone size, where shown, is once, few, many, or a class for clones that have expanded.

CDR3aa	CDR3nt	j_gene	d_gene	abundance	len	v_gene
CASNELAGTDTQYF	TGTGCCAGTAACGAACTAGCGGGGACAGATACGCAGTATTTT	TRBJ2-3	TRBD2	few	14	TRBV19
CASSTRRGRDTEAFF	TGTGCCAGCAGTACTCGGAGGGGTCGGGACACTGAAGCTTTCTTT	TRBJ1-1	NA	many	15	TRBV27
CAWSPPGTSNTGELFF	TGTGCCTGGAGTCCCCCCGGGACGTCGAACACCGGGGAGCTGTTTTTT	TRBJ2-2	NA	many	16	TRBV30
CASSPIGGGAEAFF	TGTGCCAGCAGTCCCATCGGGGGGGGAGCTGAAGCTTTCTTT	TRBJ1-1	NA	many	14	TRBV12-3/TRBV12-4
CASSQEGGRTVITDTQYF	TGTGCCAGCAGCCAAGAAGGTGGGAGGACTGTAATTACAGATACGCAGTATTTT	TRBJ2-3	NA	few	18	TRBV4-2
CASSLRSGRAGETQYF	TGTGCCAGCAGCTTACGTAGCGGGAGGGCCGGAGAGACCCAGTACTTC	TRBJ2-5	TRBD2	many	16	TRBV5-5
CASNSGLTSYNEQFF	TGCGCCAGCAACAGCGGACTGACCTCCTACAATGAGCAGTTCTTC	TRBJ2-1	NA	few	15	TRBV5-1
CASSLGETGTNEKLFF	TGTGCCAGCAGCTTAGGAGAGACAGGAACAAATGAAAAACTGTTTTTT	TRBJ1-4	NA	few	16	TRBV13
CASSYSRETEAFF	TGTGCCAGCAGTTACTCGCGGGAGACTGAAGCTTTCTTT	TRBJ1-1	NA	many	13	TRBV6-5
CASSQVTGGEKLFF	TGTGCCAGCAGCCAAGTGACAGGGGGCGAAAAACTGTTTTTT	TRBJ1-4	TRBD1	NA	14	TRBV3-1
CASSLALGEQFF	TGTGCCAGCAGCTTAGCGCTTGGAGAGCAGTTCTTC	TRBJ2-1	NA	many	12	TRBV7-9
CASRYRDRMAEAFF	TGTGCCAGCAGATATAGGGACAGGATGGCTGAAGCTTTCTTT	TRBJ1-1	TRBD1	many	14	TRBV11-2
CAWGTRTGGNQPQHF	TGTGCCTGGGGAACTCGGACAGGGGGCAATCAGCCCCAGCATTTT	TRBJ1-5	TRBD1	many	15	TRBV30
CASSERTGVQPQHF	TGTGCCAGCAGTGAGAGGACAGGGGTCCAGCCCCAGCATTTT	TRBJ1-5	TRBD1	NA	14	TRBV12-3/TRBV12-4
CASSVRAGTGELFF	TGTGCCAGCAGCGTTAGAGCGGGCACCGGGGAGCTGTTTTTT	TRBJ2-2	NA	many	14	TRBV11-2
CASSLLPDYGYTF	TGTGCCAGCAGCTTATTACCGGATTATGGCTACACCTTC	TRBJ1-2	NA	NA	13	TRBV7-9
CASSLQVSSGNTIYF	TGTGCCAGCAGCCTACAGGTTTCCTCTGGAAACACCATATATTTT	TRBJ1-3	NA	many	15	TRBV11-2
CSVEGRQSYGYTF	TGCAGCGTTGAAGGACGACAGAGCTATGGCTACACCTTC	TRBJ1-2	NA	NA	13	TRBV29-1
CASSLAWRVGRYEQYF	TGTGCCAGCAGCTTGGCATGGAGGGTAGGGAGGTACGAGCAGTACTTC	TRBJ2-7	NA	few	16	TRBV5-6
CASSSLAGVTNTQYF	TGTGCCAGCAGTTCCTTAGCGGGAGTGACAAATACGCAGTATTTT	TRBJ2-3	TRBD2	many	15	TRBV12-3/TRBV12-4
CASIPPGLLDTQYF	TGTGCCAGCATCCCCCCGGGACTACTTGATACGCAGTATTTT	TRBJ2-3	TRBD2	NA	14	TRBV2
CASSLMGQQETQYF	TGTGCCAGCAGCTTAATGGGACAGCAAGAGACCCAGTACTTC	TRBJ2-5	TRBD1	many	14	TRBV11-2
CASSMLGQPSYGYTF	TGTGCCAGTAGTATGCTGGGACAGCCAAGCTATGGCTACACCTTC	TRBJ1-2	TRBD1	many	15	TRBV19
CASSHYTSGMDTQYF	TGTGCCAGCAGCCACTACACTAGCGGGATGGATACGCAGTATTTT	TRBJ2-3	TRBD2	NA	15	TRBV11-1
CASGLQDRGETQYF	TGTGCCAGCGGTTTACAGGACAGGGGGGAGACCCAGTACTTC	TRBJ2-5	TRBD1	NA	14	TRBV12-3/TRBV12-4
CASSFSGTGYTF	TGTGCCAGCAGTTTCTCCGGGACCGGCTACACCTTC	TRBJ1-2	NA	NA	12	TRBV27
CASSLLGPGGGEQFF	TGTGCCAGCAGCTTACTTGGTCCGGGAGGGGGTGAGCAGTTCTTC	TRBJ2-1	TRBD2	many	15	TRBV7-8
CASSLLGLAGAQETQYF	TGTGCCAGCAGCCTCCTGGGACTAGCGGGAGCCCAAGAGACCCAGTACTTC	TRBJ2-5	TRBD2	many	17	TRBV6-1
CASSLEVAGRETQYF	TGTGCCAGCAGCTTAGAAGTAGCGGGTCGGGAGACCCAGTACTTC	TRBJ2-5	TRBD2	many	15	TRBV11-2
CASQSGQGFYSNQPQHF	TGTGCCAGCCAGTCAGGACAGGGCTTTTATAGCAATCAGCCCCAGCATTTT	TRBJ1-5	TRBD1	many	17	TRBV6-1
CASNWDTSPNEQFF	TGTGCCAGCAACTGGGACACATCCCCTAATGAGCAGTTCTTC	TRBJ2-1	NA	NA	14	TRBV6-2/TRBV6-3
CATIPVGTSGKYQETQYF	TGTGCCACCATTCCGGTAGGGACTAGCGGGAAGTACCAAGAGACCCAGTACTTC	TRBJ2-5	TRBD2	NA	18	TRBV15
CASSWPGQPQHF	TGTGCCAGCAGCTGGCCCGGTCAGCCCCAGCATTTT	TRBJ1-5	NA	many	12	TRBV7-2
CASSLFRSVQETQYF	TGTGCCAGCAGCTTATTTCGAAGCGTCCAAGAGACCCAGTACTTC	TRBJ2-5	NA	many	15	TRBV11-3
CASSFLGVNTEAFF	TGTGCCAGCAGTTTTCTGGGGGTCAACACTGAAGCTTTCTTT	TRBJ1-1	NA	many	14	TRBV7-9
CASSFGRSTDTQYF	TGTGCCAGCAGTTTCGGGCGTTCCACAGATACGCAGTATTTT	TRBJ2-3	NA	many	14	TRBV12-3/TRBV12-4
CASSLGLAVDEQFF	TGCGCCAGCAGCTTGGGACTAGCGGTGGATGAGCAGTTCTTC	TRBJ2-1	TRBD2	few	14	TRBV5-1
CSVEDLSAGASKAFF	TGCAGCGTTGAAGATTTGTCCGCGGGGGCGAGCAAGGCTTTCTTT	TRBJ1-1	NA	many	15	TRBV29-1
CASSQGNFPNTGELIF	TGTGCCAGCAGCCAAGGCAACTTTCCGAACACCGGGGAGCTGATTTTT	TRBJ2-2	NA	NA	16	TRBV3-1
CASSPRGTGGNYNEQFF	TGTGCCAGCTCACCACGGGGGACAGGGGGTAACTACAATGAGCAGTTCTTC	TRBJ2-1	TRBD1	many	17	TRBV18
CSASNLGSFPDTQCF	TGCAGTGCTAGTAACCTCGGGAGTTTCCCAGATACGCAGTGTTTT	TRBJ2-3	NA	few	15	TRBV20-1
CASSSPPSTGVVYEQCF	TGTGCCAGCAGTTCCCCGCCCTCTACAGGGGTTGTATACGAGCAGTGCTTC	TRBJ2-7	TRBD1	NA	17	TRBV28
CASLSASQPQHF	TGTGCCAGTCTATCTGCGTCTCAGCCCCAGCATTTT	TRBJ1-5	NA	many	12	TRBV6-1
CASRTGTYEQYF	TGTGCCAGCAGGACAGGGACCTACGAGCAGTACTTC	TRBJ2-7	TRBD1	NA	12	TRBV6-1
CASSETGAAFF	TGTGCCAGTAGTGAGACAGGGGCAGCTTTCTTT	TRBJ1-1	TRBD1	NA	11	TRBV19
CASSQVGQNQETQYF	TGCGCCAGCAGCCAAGTCGGACAGAACCAAGAGACCCAGTACTTC	TRBJ2-5	NA	few	15	TRBV4-1
CSATPSETAYNEQFF	TGCAGTGCTACCCCTAGCGAAACGGCCTACAATGAGCAGTTCTTC	TRBJ2-1	NA	many	15	TRBV20-1
CASSFGRRDTQYF	TGTGCCAGCAGCTTCGGTCGGAGAGATACGCAGTATTTT	TRBJ2-3	NA	NA	13	TRBV7-9
CASSVGPGGNTIYF	TGTGCCAGCAGCGTTGGTCCGGGCGGAAACACCATATATTTT	TRBJ1-3	NA	NA	14	TRBV9